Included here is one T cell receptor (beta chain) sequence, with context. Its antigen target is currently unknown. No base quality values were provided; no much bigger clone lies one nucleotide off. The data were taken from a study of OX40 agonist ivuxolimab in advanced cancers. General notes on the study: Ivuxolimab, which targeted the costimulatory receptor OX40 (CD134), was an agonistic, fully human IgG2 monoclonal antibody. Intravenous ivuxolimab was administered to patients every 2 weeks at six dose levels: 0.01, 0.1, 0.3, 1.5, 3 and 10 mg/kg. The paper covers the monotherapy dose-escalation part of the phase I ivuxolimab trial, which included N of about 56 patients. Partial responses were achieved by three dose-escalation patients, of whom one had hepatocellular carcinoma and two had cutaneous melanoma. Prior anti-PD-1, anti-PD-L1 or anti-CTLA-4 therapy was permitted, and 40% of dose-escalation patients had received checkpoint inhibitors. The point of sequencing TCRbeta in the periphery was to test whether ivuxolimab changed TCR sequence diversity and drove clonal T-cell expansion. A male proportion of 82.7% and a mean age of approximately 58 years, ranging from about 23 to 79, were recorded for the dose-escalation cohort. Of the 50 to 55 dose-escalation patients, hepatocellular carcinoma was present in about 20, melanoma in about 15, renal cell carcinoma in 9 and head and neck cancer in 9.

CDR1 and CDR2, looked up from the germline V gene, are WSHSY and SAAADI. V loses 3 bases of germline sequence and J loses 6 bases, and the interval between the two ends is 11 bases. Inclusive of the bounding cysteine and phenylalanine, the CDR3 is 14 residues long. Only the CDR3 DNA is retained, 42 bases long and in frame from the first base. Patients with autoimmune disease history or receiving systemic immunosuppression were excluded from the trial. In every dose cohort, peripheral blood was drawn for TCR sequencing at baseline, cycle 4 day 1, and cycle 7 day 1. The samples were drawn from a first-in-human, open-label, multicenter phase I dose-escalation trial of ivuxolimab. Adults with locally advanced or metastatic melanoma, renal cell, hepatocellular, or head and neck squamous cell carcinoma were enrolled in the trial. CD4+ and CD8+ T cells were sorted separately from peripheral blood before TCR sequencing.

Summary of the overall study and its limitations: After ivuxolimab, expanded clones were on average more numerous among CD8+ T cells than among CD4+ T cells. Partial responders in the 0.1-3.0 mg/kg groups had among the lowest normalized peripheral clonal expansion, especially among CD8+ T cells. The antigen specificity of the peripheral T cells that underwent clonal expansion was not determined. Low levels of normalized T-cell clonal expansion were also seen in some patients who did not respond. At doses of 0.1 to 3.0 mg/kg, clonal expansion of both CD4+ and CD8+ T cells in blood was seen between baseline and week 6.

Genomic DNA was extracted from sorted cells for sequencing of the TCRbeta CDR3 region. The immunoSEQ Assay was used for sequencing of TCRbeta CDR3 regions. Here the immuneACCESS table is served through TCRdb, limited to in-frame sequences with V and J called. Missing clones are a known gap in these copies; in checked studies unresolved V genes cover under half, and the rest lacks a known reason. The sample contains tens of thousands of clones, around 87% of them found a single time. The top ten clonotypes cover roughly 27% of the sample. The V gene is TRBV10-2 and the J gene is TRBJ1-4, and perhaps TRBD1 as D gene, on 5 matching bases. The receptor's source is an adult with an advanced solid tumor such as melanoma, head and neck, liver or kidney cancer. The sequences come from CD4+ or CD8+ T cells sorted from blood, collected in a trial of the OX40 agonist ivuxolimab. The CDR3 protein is CASSDFGTDEKLFF. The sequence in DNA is TGCGCCAGCAGTGATTTTGGGACCGATGAAAAACTGTTTTTT.